This T cell receptor (beta chain) derives from a study of cytomegalovirus exposure and HLA in healthy donors (dated by TCRdb to 2015 to 2018). For the wider study: In an earlier analysis of approximately 640 of the donors, about 260 Gb of sequence data and 120 million or so unique TCR beta sequences from about 179 million T cells were reported. Roughly 320 gigabases of sequencing data and roughly 81 million unique TCR sequences made up an early release that covered several hundred HLA-typed donors. The genetic ancestry cluster associated with self-reported Caucasian donors included 81% of the approximately 400 genotyped donors. The study aimed to test whether signatures of past pathogen exposure could be identified by cataloging public T cell receptors. The study profiled the T cell repertoires of approximately 700 subjects by immunosequencing and related them to cytomegalovirus serostatus. A separate validation cohort of 90 to 150 different subjects was used in addition to the roughly 640-subject first cohort. To predict cytomegalovirus infection status, the study brought together high-throughput TCR immunosequencing, statistical association of individual TCRs with disease status, and machine learning. In a later analysis, previously published TCR beta repertoires from 666 donors were re-analyzed and high-resolution HLA genotyping was added so that TCR occurrence patterns could be studied. Rather than drawing on any new phenotypic data, the later analysis identified candidate immune exposures from TCR beta sequences and the way those sequences occurred across donors. In an earlier analysis of several hundred of the donors, high-throughput TCR beta sequencing was used to judge whether each TCR beta V gene segment behaved as functional or pseudogenic. Alongside the repertoire data, information on donor age, sex, ethnicity and CMV serostatus was compiled. A later genetic analysis took genome-wide SNP genotypes for 398 of the 666 donors and used that subset as a discovery cohort. All discovery cohort repertoires had been generated using a single sequencing platform. Both class I and class II loci were covered by HLA typing, at four-digit resolution. The number of typed donors differed by locus: about 629-640 for A, B, C, DRB1 and DQB1; approximately 520 for DQA1; some 590 for DPA1; and 400 to 480 for DPB1. Roughly 5 DR-DQ haplotypes were treated as single units for association and clustering because of strong linkage in the cohort. Across about 370 genotyped donors of the cohort, an average of approximately 200,000 unique TCR beta nucleotide sequences per donor were sequenced, and roughly a sixth of those sequences were non-productive.

The library relied on the immunoSEQ multiplex PCR assay. A mixture of 60 forward primers for TCR Vbeta segments and 13 reverse primers for TCR Jbeta segments was used in the multiplex PCR. The CDR3 region of rearranged TCR beta genes was amplified from genomic DNA with a multiplex PCR assay. Amplified TCR beta libraries were sequenced as 87-base-pair reads on the Illumina HiSeq System. In the original analysis: In a later analysis, tens of millions of unique TCR beta chains were counted across the roughly 670 repertoires, and roughly 11 million of these chains were shared by at least two donors. To remove PCR and sequencing errors, raw reads were error-corrected and collapsed into unique sequences using a nearest-neighbor algorithm that merged closely related sequences. V, D and J gene segments were assigned by aligning CDR3 sequences to IMGT reference sequences. For a sequence to be retained, a match of at least six nucleotides was required to both a V gene segment and a J gene segment. A rearrangement was called productive if the CDR3 had no stop codons and remained in frame with V and J, and every other rearrangement was called non-productive. CDR3 was defined by IMGT convention, running from the second conserved V-encoded cysteine to the conserved J-encoded phenylalanine. The earlier analysis of about 530 of the donors excluded any sequence lacking an unambiguous match to a single V gene segment. In an earlier analysis of more than 500 of the donors, a V segment was called functional when productive rearrangements were above 56.7%, and segregating when the standard deviation between donors exceeded 5%. A statistical classification framework was built to diagnose cytomegalovirus status from the catalog of TCR beta chain sequences. V and J gene assignment, in a later analysis, came from comparing TCR nucleotide sequences with IMGT/GENE-DB human TR gene sequences. In a later analysis, CDR3 sequences and most-parsimonious VDJ recombination scenarios were assigned using the TCRdist pipeline. In a later analysis, every TCR beta chain was defined by the combination of its CDR3 amino acid sequence and its V-gene family, and reads without a unique V-gene family were dropped. To address suspected cross-contamination and a sequencing artifact, a later analysis removed approximately 600 highly shared, low-generation-probability nucleotide sequences. For each public chain, a later analysis derived a clonal expansion index from normalized ranks of inferred template counts within each repertoire. Generation probabilities in a later analysis came from a VDJ recombination model fitted to out-of-frame rearrangements, and those results were checked against IGoR. In a later analysis, hypergeometric tests were used to score TCR-TCR, TCR-HLA and TCR-CMV co-occurrence, with a repertoire-size bias correction applied to TCR pairs. In a later analysis, false discovery rates were estimated by permuting HLA or CMV assignments 20 times. In a later analysis, co-occurring TCRs were grouped using DBSCAN, with TCRdist sequence similarity added in when clustering inside HLA-allele-positive subsets. Co-occurrence clustering excluded repertoires with fewer than 30,000 or more than 120,000 public chains, plus five with anomalous nucleotide sharing. TCRdb took over this immuneACCESS table, retaining in-frame rearrangements with V and J assigned. Such tables are incomplete; in checked studies, under half of the missing clones stem from an unresolved V gene, and the remainder is unexplained. V, J and clone size reflect that table, while D and trimming were determined from the DNA. This sample's listing comprises 75,000 to 95,000 clones. Of the sample, 1.5% is held by the ten largest clones.

Remarks on this clone: The specificity of this receptor is unknown.

From a lookup of the germline V gene (reference sequence), CDR1 and CDR2 are GTSNPN and SVGIG. Between the V and J ends, shortened by 2 bases and 5 bases respectively, the junction contains 6 bases. Measured from the cysteine to the phenylalanine, the CDR3 is 11 residues long. CDR3 DNA only is kept here, 33 bases in frame from base 1. The cohort comprised fewer than 750 healthy bone marrow donors. Cohort members were all nominally healthy when sampled, although unrecorded immune exposures were likely present. The donor was CMV seronegative and was included in the group of a few hundred seronegative cohort members. A peripheral blood sample was provided by each donor, and peripheral blood mononuclear cells were used for TCR beta sequencing. Genomic DNA was extracted from the blood cell samples with the Qiagen DNeasy Blood Extraction Kit. Broad study findings and their caveats: Most TCR sequences were seen in very few donors, while some public TCRs were found in many individuals. Presence/absence analyses assumed roughly uniform sequencing depth across donors, an assumption that may not hold. A further reported finding was that TCR beta sequences accurately predicted the HLA-A and HLA-B alleles for most subjects in the first cohort. According to the authors, the approach could potentially be generalized to other disease states and immunological phenotypes. In an earlier analysis of roughly 500 of the donors, most TCR beta V segments appeared in productive rearrangements about 90% or about 30% of the time, broadly matching IMGT annotations. The classifier was reported to diagnose cytomegalovirus status with high specificity and sensitivity in both the original cohort and the validation cohort. In vitro tests confirmed that a few of the cytomegalovirus-associated TCR beta chains recognize cytomegalovirus antigens. A later analysis associated some 17,000 TCR beta sequences with specific HLA alleles at a false discovery rate of 0.05. A cluster of highly shared sequence variants was judged likely to represent a technical artifact of the sequencing pipeline. Immune exposure information for the cohort was limited to CMV serostatus. The study listed 150 to 200 TCR beta chains as associated with cytomegalovirus. In a later analysis, HLA-associated TCR beta chains were found to be more clonally expanded and to have lower generation probabilities than equally common non-associated chains. This cohort had only TCR beta chains sequenced, and the lack of alpha or paired-chain data limited which features could be detected. Correlated functional status among segregating V segments might be attributable to linkage disequilibrium, but an unknown experimental factor could not be ruled out. A later analysis found that TCR association rates varied across HLA loci, with DRB1 alleles showing the most associated TCRs and HLA-C alleles the fewest. Because counts were too low, about 17 rarely observed V segments, including chromosome 9 orphons, were excluded from the earlier analysis of 587 of the donors. Several of the top co-occurrence clusters appeared to be linked to parvovirus B19, influenza, CMV and Epstein-Barr virus, according to a later analysis. Assigning TCR associations to individual alleles was difficult when HLA alleles, especially DR and DQ, strongly co-occurred. In a later analysis, most CMV-associated TCR beta chains were found to appear HLA-restricted, with HLA associations seemingly driven largely by CMV exposure. HLA typing was unavailable for some donors at each locus, so association tests used only the typed subset. An association between a missense DCLRE1C variant and V-gene and J-gene trimming of TCR beta chains was found in a later genetic analysis and replicated in an independent cohort. Some IMGT-functional V segments, including TRBV6-2 and TRBV6-3, could not be distinguished by the 87-base-pair reads and were therefore excluded. In a later genetic analysis, fewer N-insertions in productive TCRs were reported among donors in an Asian-associated ancestry cluster than the roughly 670-donor mean.

The receptor's source is a woman aged 60-75 years in good health and CMV-seronegative. The rearranged chain carries TRBV30 and TRBJ2-5; no D segment can be confidently identified. Sequencing was carried out using PBMCs. In nucleotide form, the sequence is TGTGCCTGGAGTCCTCGGGAGACCCAGTACTTC. It codes for CAWSPRETQYF.